Listed here are 16 T cell receptor beta chains from one sample, sequenced in a study of shared T cell receptors in the human thymus. This table comes from immunoSEQ multiplex PCR, and its TCRdb copy is limited to in-frame clones, with some not included. The profile shows 550,000 to 800,000 clones, approximately 83% of them singletons. The same data also went into a second study, on human thymus T cells.

Sequencing was performed on thymocytes. These receptors originate from a girl in the first two years of life with a congenital heart defect.

This clone has a handful of counts. V is TRBV18 and J is TRBJ2-1; D gene unclear. The germline CDR1 and CDR2 sequences are KGHSH and LQKENI. CDR3 length: 16 amino acids. V was pared by 3 bases and J by 1 base, with 13 bases between. The CDR3 sequence: CASSPPWLPSYNEQFF. The CDR3 region has the DNA TGTGCCAGCTCACCCCCCTGGCTTCCTTCCTACAATGAGCAGTTCTTC.

V and J are TRBV29-1 and TRBJ2-3; no definite D call. Germline lookup yields CDR1 SQVTM and CDR2 ANQGSEA. With 4 bases removed from V and 4 bases from J, the gap between germline ends came to 9 bases. This CDR3 contains 12 residues. CDR3 coding DNA: TGCAGCGTTGCCCTAGATGCAGATACGCAGTATTTT. This translates into CSVALDADTQYF.

The chain couples TRBV7-9 to TRBJ2-5, with a tentative D call TRBD2 (5 bases). Germline CDR1 and CDR2: SEHNR and FQNEAQ (reference sequence). The CDR3 is 17 amino acids. Trimming pared 5 bases from V and 2 bases from J, leaving 21 bases between. CDR3 amino acids: CASSAIKTRLLQETQYF. The CDR3 DNA follows: TGTGCCAGCAGCGCGATTAAAACTAGACTCCTACAAGAGACCCAGTACTTC.

This chain uses TRBV7-2 with TRBJ2-1; 9 nucleotides agree with TRBD2. Germline V gene lookup returns CDR1 SGHTA and CDR2 FQGNSA. V was pared by 1 base and J by 5 bases, with 12 bases of the junction left unmatched. The CDR3 spans 18 residues. CDR3 nucleotide sequence: TGTGCCAGCAGCTTAGGCCACAGCGGGGGGACGACTCACAATGAGCAGTTCTTC. This sequence encodes CASSLGHSGGTTHNEQFF.

The V gene is TRBV27, the J gene TRBJ1-2; TRBD1 matches at 7 bases. Unmatched junction bases numbered 1, after V lost 5 bases and J lost 4 bases. The CDR3 runs to 12 residues. From germline, CDR1 is MNHEY and CDR2 SMNVEV (reference sequence). CDR3 residues: CASSGDSYGYTF. CDR3 in DNA: TGTGCCAGCAGTGGGGACAGCTATGGCTACACCTTC.

With respect to this clone: A read error may produce the germline difference seen at one junction end. The chain joins TRBV15 to TRBJ1-2; no clear D gene. The CDR3 totals 12 residues. Germline CDR1 and CDR2: LNHNV and YYDKDF (reference sequence). The CDR3, as DNA: TGTGCCACCAGCAGAGAGGGCAACTGGTCGAACTTC. This gives the protein CATSREGNWSNF.

V and J are TRBV6-6 and TRBJ1-5; D is possibly TRBD1 (5 bases). Germline V gives CDR1 MNHNY, CDR2 SVGAGI (reference sequence). The CDR3 extends over 15 amino acids. The V end was cut by 6 bases, the J end by 1 base, with 13 bases between. CDR3 loop: CASRLGGISNQPQHF. In DNA, the CDR3 is TGTGCCAGCAGGCTGGGGGGAATAAGCAATCAGCCCCAGCATTTT.

The rearrangement uses TRBV4-1 and TRBJ2-3; 7 positions agree with TRBD1. Losses at the gene ends were 4 bases for V and 7 bases for J; bases not matched to a gene: 11. The germline V gene has CDR1 MGHRA and CDR2 YSYEKL. This CDR3 region has 15 residues. The CDR3: CASSPPRGIGHTQYF. In DNA form, the CDR3 reads TGCGCCAGCAGCCCCCCCAGGGGGATAGGACATACGCAGTATTTT.

The V call is TRBV6-1, the J call TRBJ2-5; TRBD1 agrees at 9 bases. This CDR3 contains 15 residues. V lost 4 bases to trimming and J lost 1 base; unmatched junction nucleotides: 4. Germline V gene lookup returns CDR1 MNHNS and CDR2 SASEGT. The CDR3 reads CASSVDRGTQETQYF. CDR3 bases: TGTGCCAGCAGTGTAGACAGGGGGACCCAAGAGACCCAGTACTTC.

V is TRBV9 and J is TRBJ1-1, with 8 bases aligning to TRBD1. CDR1 and CDR2 (germline): SGDLS, YYNGEE. V lost 4 bases to trimming and J lost 1 base; unmatched junction nucleotides: 3. CDR3 size: 14 residues. CDR3 coding DNA: TGTGCCAGCAGCTCAGGACAGGGGAACACTGAAGCTTTCTTT. This translates into CASSSGQGNTEAFF.

The chain carries TRBV6-1 and TRBJ1-5, with D perhaps matching TRBD1 (5 bases). V was shortened by 0 bases and J by 2 bases, with 11 bases between the two germline ends. The CDR3 is made up of 16 amino acids. The germline gives CDR1 MNHNS, CDR2 SASEGT. Here the CDR3 DNA reads TGTGCCAGCAGTGAAGCTCGGCAGGGTGGCAATCAGCCCCAGCATTTT. Translated, it gives CASSEARQGGNQPQHF.

J is TRBJ1-2 and V is TRBV5-1, with D unclear. The CDR3 consists of 14 residues. CDR1 is SGHRS and CDR2 is YFSETQ in the germline V gene. V was trimmed by 3 bases and J by 0 bases, leaving 9 bases between them. The CDR3 region has the DNA TGCGCCAGCAGCTCGTTAACGGCTAACTATGGCTACACCTTC. Amino acid sequence: CASSSLTANYGYTF. The whole variable domain, filled in from reference TRBV5-1 and TRBJ1-2, reads KAGVTQTPRYLIKTRGQQVTLSCSPISGHRSVSWYQQTPGQGLQFLFEYFSETQRNKGNFPGRFSGRQFSNSRSEMNVSTLELGDSALYLCASSSLTANYGYTFGSGTRLTVV.

The V gene is TRBV25-1, the J gene TRBJ2-2; no clear D. CDR1 and CDR2 (germline): MGHDK, SYGVNS. With 8 bases removed from V and 0 bases from J, the gap between germline ends came to 13 bases. This CDR3 contains 15 residues. The CDR3 nucleotides read TGTGCCAGCGTCGCTGACATCGCGAACACCGGGGAGCTGTTTTTT. As protein: CASVADIANTGELFF.

V gene TRBV4-1 combines with J gene TRBJ1-4, with D hard to call. Looked up from germline, CDR1 is MGHRA and CDR2 is YSYEKL. The CDR3 is 15 residues long. Deletions cut 2 bases from V and 7 bases from J, with 14 bases between. DNA for the CDR3: TGCGCCAGCAGCCAAAGTGGCGGGGATGGTGAAAAACTGTTTTTT. This sequence encodes CASSQSGGDGEKLFF.

This chain links TRBV6-5 with TRBJ1-5, with TRBD1 matching 9 bases. Trimming took 4 bases from V and 6 from J; bases not matched to a gene: 7. The CDR3 is 15 residues long. Looked up from germline, CDR1 is MNHEY and CDR2 is SVGAGI. The DNA of the CDR3 is TGTGCCAGCAGTTGGACAGGGGCTGAGGGTCAGCCCCAGCATTTT. It encodes CASSWTGAEGQPQHF.

This clone came up once. The V call is TRBV5-1, the J call TRBJ2-3, with 8 bases fitting TRBD2. The CDR3 extends over 16 amino acids. Germline loops: CDR1 SGHRS, CDR2 YFSETQ. Trimming took 0 bases from V and 1 from J; bases not matched to a gene: 4. CDR3 in DNA: TGCGCCAGCAGCTTGGATATGGGACTAGGCACAGATACGCAGTATTTT. This sequence encodes CASSLDMGLGTDTQYF.